This TCR beta chain was sequenced during a study of response to subunit inactivated influenza vaccine. TCRdb re-called the RT-PCR reads through MiXCR, storing one row per CDR3 protein. The sample lists about 500,000 distinct CDR3 sequences, around 7.7% seen once, with about 12% in the top ten. Germline V gene data show CDR1 as LGHDT and CDR2 as YNNKEL (reference sequence). J gave up 5 bases and V 3 bases, and 5 bases lay outside the gene matches. The CDR3 extends over 14 amino acids. The chain joins TRBV3-1 to TRBJ1-1; 8 bases are a match to TRBD1. The sample here was PBMCs from blood, taken about 24 months after vaccination. This receptor was taken from a man in his fifties or sixties who received an inactivated influenza vaccine. The CDR3 protein is CASSQMNRGTEAFF. CDR3 nucleotide sequence: TGTGCCAGCAGCCAGATGAACAGGGGGACTGAAGCTTTCTTT.